Listed below are T cell receptor beta chains from one sample, sequenced in a study of radiation and T cells in renal cell carcinoma. Using immunoSEQ multiplex PCR, the repertoire was profiled, and TCRdb retains in-frame clones only, with some absent. The table records roughly 140,000 clones, 87% of them present only once. Sequencing was performed on blood, taken from a patient whose treatment included radiotherapy and nephrectomy. These receptors were obtained from a woman in her forties or fifties with renal cell carcinoma. CDR3s include the opening cysteine and the closing phenylalanine or tryptophan. The order of the fields is D gene, clone size, V gene, J gene, CDR3 DNA, CDR3 protein. The D gene is left open where the match is weak. Clone size appears in some rows only: once, few, many, or a class for an expanded clone.

D: TRBD2
size: -
V: TRBV4-1
J: TRBJ2-3
DNA: TGCGCCAGCAGCCAGCCTGGGACTAGCGTTCTGGGTACGCAGTATTTT
CDR3: CASSQPGTSVLGTQYF

D: -
size: -
V: TRBV2
J: TRBJ1-3
DNA: TGTGCCAGCAGTGGGACAGTGAACTCTGGAAACACCATATATTTT
CDR3: CASSGTVNSGNTIYF

D: TRBD1
size: -
V: TRBV18
J: TRBJ1-2
DNA: TGTGCCAGCTCACCACAACAGGGGCAAAACCCCTATGGCTACACCTTC
CDR3: CASSPQQGQNPYGYTF

D: TRBD2
size: -
V: TRBV5-4
J: TRBJ2-3
DNA: TGTGCCAGCAGCTATGGGACTAGCGTTTCTGATACGCAGTATTTT
CDR3: CASSYGTSVSDTQYF

D: TRBD1
size: -
V: TRBV5-1
J: TRBJ1-6
DNA: TGCGCCAGCAGCCCACGACAGGGGGATAATTCACCCCTCCACTTT
CDR3: CASSPRQGDNSPLHF

D: -
size: once
V: TRBV5-4
J: TRBJ2-1
DNA: TGTGCCAGCAGCTCCCAGCCCGACTCGGGATATGAGCAGTTCTTC
CDR3: CASSSQPDSGYEQFF

D: -
size: -
V: TRBV6-4
J: TRBJ2-5
DNA: TGTGCCAGCAGTGACCAGCCAGGGCCGCAAGAGACCCAGTACTTC
CDR3: CASSDQPGPQETQYF

D: TRBD2
size: many
V: TRBV18
J: TRBJ2-7
DNA: TGTGCCAGCTCACTGACTAGCGGGCGCTCCTACGAGCAGTACTTC
CDR3: CASSLTSGRSYEQYF

D: -
size: once
V: TRBV6-1
J: TRBJ1-2
DNA: TGTGCCAGCAGTGAAACCTTATTCTATGGCTACACCTTC
CDR3: CASSETLFYGYTF

D: -
size: once
V: TRBV7-9
J: TRBJ1-5
DNA: TGTGCCAGCAGCGTATCCAGGGATCGGCAGCCCCAGCATTTT
CDR3: CASSVSRDRQPQHF

D: TRBD2
size: -
V: TRBV13
J: TRBJ2-1
DNA: TGTGCCAGCAGCTTAGGATTTAGGCTAGCGGGGGGCCGGAGTCGCCATGAGCAGTTCTTC
CDR3: CASSLGFRLAGGRSRHEQFF

D: -
size: -
V: TRBV19
J: TRBJ2-7
DNA: TGTGCCAGTAGTTTCGCCGGAGGGGTTGAGTTGGCCGAGCAGTACTTC
CDR3: CASSFAGGVELAEQYF

D: -
size: -
V: TRBV19
J: TRBJ2-2
DNA: TGTGCCAGTAGTATACCGAACACCGGGGAGCTGTTTTTT
CDR3: CASSIPNTGELFF

D: TRBD1
size: -
V: TRBV7-9
J: TRBJ2-7
DNA: TGTGCCAGCAGCTTTTCCCTAATTATGACAGGGGGCGGCTCCTACGAGCAGTACTTC
CDR3: CASSFSLIMTGGGSYEQYF

D: TRBD1
size: -
V: TRBV6-5
J: TRBJ2-2
DNA: TGTGCCAGCAGTTATCGACAGGGTTTCGGCGGGGAGCTGTTTTTT
CDR3: CASSYRQGFGGELFF

D: TRBD1
size: -
V: TRBV4-1
J: TRBJ1-1
DNA: TGCGCCAGCAGCAGAGGACAGGTTCTCAAAACGAACACTGAAGCTTTCTTT
CDR3: CASSRGQVLKTNTEAFF

D: -
size: -
V: TRBV18
J: TRBJ1-1
DNA: TGTGCCAGCTCACCGAGCAGGGCTGGGCTAGATTACTCTGAAGCTTTCTTT
CDR3: CASSPSRAGLDYSEAFF

D: TRBD1
size: -
V: TRBV6-5
J: TRBJ1-2
DNA: TGTGCCAGCAGTCCGATGACAGGGGGATTCTGGGGCTACACCTTC
CDR3: CASSPMTGGFWGYTF

D: -
size: once
V: TRBV4-3
J: TRBJ1-6
DNA: TGCGCCAGCAGCGCTGACAGAAGCTCCTATAATTCACCCCTCCACTTT
CDR3: CASSADRSSYNSPLHF

D: -
size: -
V: TRBV18
J: TRBJ2-5
DNA: TGTGCCAGCTCACCGGAACGACTAGGAATGCAAGAGACCCAGTACTTC
CDR3: CASSPERLGMQETQYF

D: -
size: -
V: TRBV19
J: TRBJ1-2
DNA: TGTGCCAGTAGTATAGTGGCCGGCTATGGCTACACCTTC
CDR3: CASSIVAGYGYTF

D: TRBD1
size: few
V: TRBV2
J: TRBJ1-1
DNA: TGTGCCAGCAGTAGCTGGTATGGGACAGAGGCTTTCTTT
CDR3: CASSSWYGTEAFF

D: -
size: once
V: TRBV5-1
J: TRBJ1-4
DNA: TGCGCCAGCAGCTTGAGCACCTCTAATGAAAAACTGTTTTTT
CDR3: CASSLSTSNEKLFF

D: -
size: once
V: TRBV6-1
J: TRBJ2-4
DNA: TGTGCCAGCAGTGGGGGGAGATCGGGAAACATTCAGTACTTC
CDR3: CASSGGRSGNIQYF

D: TRBD2
size: -
V: TRBV7-3
J: TRBJ2-5
DNA: TGTGCCAGCAGCTCGGGACTAGCGGGAGGAGAGACCCAGTACTTC
CDR3: CASSSGLAGGETQYF

D: -
size: -
V: TRBV13
J: TRBJ1-2
DNA: TGTGCCAGCAGCTTAGGCCCGGGGATTGGGGGCTACACCTTC
CDR3: CASSLGPGIGGYTF

D: -
size: few
V: TRBV7-8
J: TRBJ1-1
DNA: TGTGCCAGCAGCGCTATCAGGGGGAACACTGAAGCTTTCTTT
CDR3: CASSAIRGNTEAFF

D: -
size: -
V: TRBV21-1
J: TRBJ2-5
DNA: TGTGCCAGCAGCACCCAGGACAGCCTCGAGACCCAGTACTTC
CDR3: CASSTQDSLETQYF

D: -
size: -
V: TRBV20-1
J: TRBJ1-1
DNA: TGCAGTGCGAGAGGGTCTTTTGAAGCTTTCTTT
CDR3: CSARGSFEAFF

D: TRBD1
size: -
V: TRBV7-2
J: TRBJ1-3
DNA: TGTGCGGAAGGGGGCTTCTCTGGAAACACCATATATTTT
CDR3: CAEGGFSGNTIYF

D: -
size: -
V: TRBV5-1
J: TRBJ2-7
DNA: TGCGCCAGCAGCTTGGCGACAGCCTACGAGCAGTACTTC
CDR3: CASSLATAYEQYF

D: TRBD1
size: -
V: TRBV9
J: TRBJ2-7
DNA: TGTGCCAGCAGCCCCACCCGGGACAGACACTACGAGCAGTACTTC
CDR3: CASSPTRDRHYEQYF

D: -
size: -
V: TRBV6-1
J: TRBJ1-6
DNA: TGTGCCAGCAGTGAAGTCACACTGATAGGTTCACCCCTCCACTTT
CDR3: CASSEVTLIGSPLHF

D: -
size: once
V: TRBV6-6
J: TRBJ2-1
DNA: TGTGCCAGCAGTTACGCCAGGGGAAGAGGCTACAATGAGCAGTTCTTC
CDR3: CASSYARGRGYNEQFF

D: -
size: -
V: TRBV7-9
J: TRBJ2-2
DNA: TGTGCCAGCAGCCCATTGACCGGGGAGCTGTTTTTT
CDR3: CASSPLTGELFF

D: TRBD1
size: -
V: TRBV6-1
J: TRBJ2-2
DNA: TGTGCCACCAGACAGGGGTCTCCCGGGGAGCTGTTTTTT
CDR3: CATRQGSPGELFF

D: -
size: few
V: TRBV18
J: TRBJ1-1
DNA: TGTGCCAGCTCACCGGGCACTGAAGCTTTCTTT
CDR3: CASSPGTEAFF

D: -
size: -
V: TRBV2
J: TRBJ2-7
DNA: TGTGCCAGCATGCCGAGCAGCAATGCCTACGAGCAGTACTTC
CDR3: CASMPSSNAYEQYF

D: -
size: -
V: TRBV9
J: TRBJ2-5
DNA: TGTGCCAGCAGCGACAGGGGAAGCGGGGAGTGGTTTCAAGAGACCCAGTACTTC
CDR3: CASSDRGSGEWFQETQYF